This TCR beta chain was captured in a study of T cells in narcolepsy. This table comes from immunoSEQ multiplex PCR, and its TCRdb copy is limited to in-frame clones, with some not included. The sample gives 25,000 or so clones, approximately 80% of which show up once; about 3.4% is in the top ten. Study observations and caveats: Comparing one patient's CSF and blood CD4+ clonotypes highlighted HCRT- and TRIB2-specific autoreactive clonotypes. Autoreactive clonotypes reportedly recurred in blood of same and different patients, not controls. Autoreactive clone sequences were missing from some blood memory CD4+ repertoires.

The CDR3 consists of 13 residues. Germline V CDR1 and CDR2: LNHDA, SQIVND (reference sequence). For this clone: Its antigen is still unknown.

This TCR was sampled from a human donor with narcolepsy. The sample was CD45RA- memory CD4+ T cells from PBMCs. The genes are TRBV19 and TRBJ2-5; D not certain. The J call may be wrong; the DNA end is better matched by TRBJ2-7. The CDR3 loop is CASSIDKSYEQYF. CDR3 DNA: TGTGCCAGTAGTATAGACAAATCCTACGAGCAGTACTTC.